This T cell receptor (beta chain) is from a study of T cell repertoires in cytomegalovirus infection. Across the study: Through public TCR beta signatures, both CMV infection and matching HLA type were indicated. Study-level results: The ex vivo response showed dominance by HLA-C-restricted CMV-specific TCR beta clonotypes. Summed frequency of shared TCR beta families picked out CMV carriers who also had the relevant HLA.

CDR3 length: 16 residues. V lost 3 bases and J lost 2, with 16 bases in between. From the reads, TCRdb called clonotypes with MiXCR, one entry per CDR3 protein. In the table there are fewer than 550,000 distinct CDR3 sequences, about 17% of which are singletons. This clonotype was recorded at least ten times. What it recognizes is unknown. Material for sequencing was CD8+ T cells from PBMCs. The receptor was isolated from a human donor in good health (CMV status not recorded). Some clones in this sample may be carry-over from other donors' samples. The J gene is TRBJ1-1, the V gene TRBV12-3 or TRBV12-4; D is undetermined. The CDR3 DNA follows: TGTGCCAGCAGTTTTATCCCGGATGAAGCTAACACTGAAGCTTTCTTT. It translates to CASSFIPDEANTEAFF.